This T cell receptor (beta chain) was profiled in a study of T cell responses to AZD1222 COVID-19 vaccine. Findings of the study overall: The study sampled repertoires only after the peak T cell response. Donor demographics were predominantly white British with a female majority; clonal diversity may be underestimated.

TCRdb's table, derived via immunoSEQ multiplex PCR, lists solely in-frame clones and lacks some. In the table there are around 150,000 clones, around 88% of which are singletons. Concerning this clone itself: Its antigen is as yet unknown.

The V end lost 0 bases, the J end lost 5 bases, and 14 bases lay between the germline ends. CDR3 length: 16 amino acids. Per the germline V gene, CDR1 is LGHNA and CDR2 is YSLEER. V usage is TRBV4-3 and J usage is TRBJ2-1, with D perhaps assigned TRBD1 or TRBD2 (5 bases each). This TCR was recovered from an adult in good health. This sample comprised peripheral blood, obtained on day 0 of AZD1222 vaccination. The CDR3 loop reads CASSQDPGTRDNEQFF. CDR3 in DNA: TGCGCCAGCAGCCAAGATCCCGGGACGCGCGACAATGAGCAGTTCTTC.